The 16 T cell receptor beta chains presented below share a single source sample, sequenced in a study of spatial heterogeneity in lung cancer. TCRdb re-called the 5' RACE reads through MiXCR, storing one row per CDR3 protein. The sample holds about 41,000 distinct CDR3 sequences; 10% to 13% are singletons and the top ten take 17%. Documented time point: blood at routine non-recurrence follow-up after resection. Sample: PBMCs, taken at follow-up. The receptors originated from a female donor with early-stage non-small cell lung cancer.

This clonotype has only a few counts. V gene TRBV3-1 combines with J gene TRBJ1-6; D unresolved. V shed 3 bases and J shed 10 bases, with 10 bases lying between them. CDR1 is LGHDT, CDR2 YNNKEL, per germline (reference sequence). The CDR3 is 13 amino acids. The DNA of the CDR3 is TGTGCCAGCAGCCAGCGCCTGGGGTCACCCCTCCACTTT. This encodes CASSQRLGSPLHF.

Many counts were recorded for this clonotype. This sequence joins TRBV2 and TRBJ2-3; 9 nucleotides match TRBD1. Per germline, CDR1 SNHLY and CDR2 FYNNEI. The CDR3 spans 13 residues. V lost 7 bases and J lost 6; bases outside the gene matches: 5. CDR3 bases: TGTGCCAGCACGGGACAGGGACCCGATACGCAGTATTTT. This codes for CASTGQGPDTQYF.

This sequence joins TRBV12-3 or TRBV12-4 and TRBJ1-5, with TRBD1 as a possible D gene (5 bases). This CDR3 spans 15 amino acids. Deletions cut 4 bases from V and 1 base from J, with 11 bases between. The CDR3 spells CASSSSGTSNQPQHF. Written as DNA, the CDR3 is TGTGCCAGCAGTTCCTCCGGGACCAGCAATCAGCCCCAGCATTTT.

This clonotype came up many times. The chain joins TRBV2 to TRBJ2-7; the D is unclear. CDR3 size: 13 residues. Germline V lookup: CDR1 SNHLY, CDR2 FYNNEI. V lost 7 bases and J 3 bases, leaving 13 bases between the germline ends. CDR3 amino acids: CASTPNSNYEQYF. CDR3 sequence (DNA): TGTGCCAGCACCCCGAATAGTAACTACGAGCAGTACTTC.

For this clonotype: A much bigger clone sits one base away, suggesting this may be a read error. In nucleotides, the CDR3 is TGTGCCAGCGCTTTGGGAGGGACGAAAGAGACCCAGTACTTC. It encodes CASALGGTKETQYF. The chain is built from TRBV11-2 and TRBJ2-5; TRBD2 matches at 7 bases. Germline assignment: CDR1 SGHAT and CDR2 FQNNGV. This CDR3 has 14 residues. V lost 8 bases, J lost 3 bases, and 9 bases stayed unmatched.

This clonotype has a handful of counts. The chain recombines TRBV7-2 with TRBJ2-3; 10 bases are a match to TRBD2. Germline CDR1 SGHTA, CDR2 FQGNSA. J gave up 6 bases and V 7 bases, and 7 bases lay outside the gene matches. The CDR3 length is 14 residues. Written as DNA, the CDR3 is TGTGCCAGCACCCCTAGCGGGGGAGAGGATACGCAGTATTTT. Translating gives CASTPSGGEDTQYF.

The sample holds a few counts of this clonotype. The CDR3, as DNA: TGCGCCAGCAGTCGAAGCATAGCGGGGGGTAACACCGGGGAGCTGTTTTTT. Its translation: CASSRSIAGGNTGELFF. This sequence joins TRBV5-1 and TRBJ2-2, with 10 nucleotides matching TRBD2. V shed 5 bases, J shed 2 bases, and the junction held 9 bases outside the gene matches. The CDR3 is made up of 17 amino acids. Germline V gene sequence: CDR1 SGHRS, CDR2 YFSETQ.

This clonotype was found a few times. The chain has TRBV20-1 and TRBJ1-5; D may be TRBD1 (5 bases). CDR3 length: 16 residues. V lost 0 bases to trimming and J lost 6 bases, with 18 bases between them. Germline V CDR1 and CDR2: DFQATT, SNEGSKA (reference sequence). The CDR3 sequence is CSARDRGGNFGQPQHF. Written as DNA, the CDR3 is TGCAGTGCTAGAGATCGGGGGGGGAACTTTGGTCAGCCCCAGCATTTT.

This clonotype was seen only a few times. The chain uses TRBV5-1 and TRBJ2-5; 9 bases match TRBD1. The CDR3 consists of 14 residues. Looked up from germline, CDR1 is SGHRS and CDR2 is YFSETQ. V shed 4 bases, J shed 3 bases, and the junction held 4 bases outside the gene matches. The CDR3 spells CASSPGTGKETQYF. CDR3 DNA: TGCGCCAGCAGCCCTGGGACAGGGAAAGAGACCCAGTACTTC.

This clonotype has only a few counts. CDR3 sequence: CASSPTGTGPQSGANVLTF. CDR3 DNA sequence: TGTGCCAGCAGCCCAACCGGGACAGGGCCTCAGTCCGGGGCCAACGTCCTGACTTTC. The chain couples TRBV7-9 to TRBJ2-6, with 9 nucleotides matching TRBD1. V trimming: 5 bases; J trimming: 4 bases; junction bases outside the gene matches: 15. Germline CDR1 SEHNR, CDR2 FQNEAQ (reference sequence). CDR3 length: 19 residues.

This clonotype has just a few counts. The rearrangement uses TRBV27 and TRBJ2-5; perhaps D is TRBD1 or TRBD2 (5 bases each). Trimming left V 4 bases short and J 5 bases short, with 20 bases between. The CDR3 is made up of 16 amino acids. Germline loops: CDR1 MNHEY, CDR2 SMNVEV (reference sequence). CDR3 nucleotide sequence: TGTGCCAGCAGTTCCGGCGCACCTTCGGGGCTGGAGACCCAGTACTTC. Amino acids: CASSSGAPSGLETQYF.

A word on this clonotype: Compared with germline, one end of the junction differs, possibly owing to a read error. This sequence joins TRBV20-1 and TRBJ2-7, with 9 positions matching TRBD2. CDR3 length equals 16 residues. Germline values: CDR1 DFQATT, CDR2 SNEGSKA (reference sequence). As DNA, the CDR3 is TGCAGTGCTAGAGATCGGAGCGGGGGGCAGCCCTACGACCAGTACTTC. Translation gives CSARDRSGGQPYDQYF.

The chain is built from TRBV30 and TRBJ2-5; D is undetermined. V lost 2 bases to trimming and J lost 4 bases, with 11 bases between them. Per the germline V gene, CDR1 is GTSNPN and CDR2 is SVGIG (reference sequence). The CDR3 consists of 13 residues. The CDR3, as DNA: TGTGCCTGGAGTTTCCGCTTAGGAGAGACCCAGTACTTC. Its protein product is CAWSFRLGETQYF. The full variable domain, in which reference TRBV30 and TRBJ2-5 provide the parts outside the CDR3, is SQTIHQWPATLVQPVGSPLSLECTVEGTSNPNLYWYRQAAGRGLQLLFYSVGIGQISSEVPQNLSASRPQDRQFILSSKKLLLSDSGFYLCAWSFRLGETQYFGPGTRLLVL.

In its sample, this clonotype was seen a few times. The chain is built from TRBV5-1 and TRBJ2-2, with 14 bases aligning to TRBD2. There are 18 residues in the CDR3. The trim removed 4 bases at V and 4 bases at J, leaving 9 bases unmatched. Germline values: CDR1 SGHRS, CDR2 YFSETQ. The CDR3 nucleotides read TGCGCCAGCAGCCCCCGGACTAGCGGGGGGTTTTCCACCGGGGAGCTGTTTTTT. It encodes CASSPRTSGGFSTGELFF. The full variable domain, with the rest looked up from reference TRBV5-1 and TRBJ2-2, is KAGVTQTPRYLIKTRGQQVTLSCSPISGHRSVSWYQQTPGQGLQFLFEYFSETQRNKGNFPGRFSGRQFSNSRSEMNVSTLELGDSALYLCASSPRTSGGFSTGELFFGEGSRLTVL.

There are many counts of this clonotype. The V call is TRBV7-2, the J call TRBJ2-5; TRBD2 matches 8 bases. Unmatched junction bases numbered 1, after V lost 5 bases and J lost 2 bases. Germline V gene lookup returns CDR1 SGHTA and CDR2 FQGNSA. The CDR3 length is 13 residues. CDR3 sequence reads: CASSGGGQETQYF. In DNA, the CDR3 is TGTGCCAGCAGCGGCGGGGGGCAAGAGACCCAGTACTTC.

The chain joins TRBV4-1 to TRBJ2-2, with TRBD1 identical over 9 bases. There are 16 residues in the CDR3. Per the germline V gene, CDR1 is MGHRA and CDR2 is YSYEKL. J lost 5 bases, V lost 3 bases, and 7 bases had no gene match. CDR3 DNA sequence: TGCGCCAGCAGCCATGGACAGGGGAAGTGGACCGGGGAGCTGTTTTTT. Translation gives CASSHGQGKWTGELFF.